These 9 T cell receptor beta chains came from one sample sequenced in a study of shared clonotypes between healthy human individuals. Profiled with immunoSEQ multiplex PCR; TCRdb holds only in-frame clones, not every one. The sample yields 850,000 to 1,100,000 clones, 60% to 85% seen once. The sequenced material came from memory CD4+ T cells from PBMCs. Subset indicated: CD45RA-negative fraction. The receptor source for this set is a man between 18 and 29 years old in good health. Some clones in this sample may be carry-over from other donors' samples.

The gene calls are TRBV2 and TRBJ1-5, with no clear D. CDR1 SNHLY and CDR2 FYNNEI come from the germline V gene. V lost 4 bases to trimming and J lost 3 bases, with 10 bases between them. The CDR3 is 14 residues long. CDR3 in amino acids: CASSANMDNQPQHF. The CDR3 DNA is TGTGCCAGCAGTGCTAACATGGACAATCAGCCCCAGCATTTT. Full variable domain (rest looked up from reference TRBV2 and TRBJ1-5): EPEVTQTPSHQVTQMGQEVILRCVPISNHLYFYWYRQILGQKVEFLVSFYNNEISEKSEIFDDQFSVERPDGSNFTLKIRSTKLEDSAMYFCASSANMDNQPQHFGDGTRLSIL.

V is TRBV5-1 and J is TRBJ2-2; D gene uncertain. The CDR3 is 16 amino acids. Trimming left V 4 bases short and J 0 bases short, with 13 bases between. CDR1 and CDR2 from the germline V gene are SGHRS and YFSETQ. CDR3 residues: CASSHPGYPNTGELFF. Written as DNA, the CDR3 is TGCGCCAGCAGCCACCCGGGTTATCCGAACACCGGGGAGCTGTTTTTT.

There are many counts of this clone. The sample contains more than one DNA sequence encoding this CDR3. The chain carries TRBV5-1 and TRBJ2-5; weak D call: TRBD1 (6 bases). The germline V gene has CDR1 SGHRS and CDR2 YFSETQ. The CDR3 contains 14 residues. With 0 bases removed from V and 3 bases from J, the gap between germline ends came to 9 bases. CDR3 in DNA: TGCGCCAGCAGCTTGGGAACAGGGAAAGAGACCCAGTACTTC. Protein sequence: CASSLGTGKETQYF.

This chain uses TRBV11-2 with TRBJ1-1; perhaps TRBD1 as D (5 bases). Trimming left V 5 bases short and J 2 bases short, with 9 bases between. From germline, CDR1 is SGHAT and CDR2 FQNNGV. This CDR3 has 13 amino acids. The CDR3 DNA reads as TGTGCCAGCAGCCGGGGGGTAAACACTGAAGCTTTCTTT. It translates to CASSRGVNTEAFF.

This clone occurred a few times. This chain links TRBV7-9 with TRBJ2-4; D is possibly TRBD2 (6 bases). The CDR3 has 14 residues. V was shortened by 4 bases and J by 0 bases, with 7 bases between the two germline ends. Germline CDR1 is SEHNR and CDR2 is FQNEAQ (reference sequence). The CDR3 coding sequence is TGTGCCAGCAGCTCGGGACTAGCCAAAAACATTCAGTACTTC. Encoded protein: CASSSGLAKNIQYF.

The chain couples TRBV30 to TRBJ1-2; a possible D gene is TRBD1 (5 bases). CDR1 is GTSNPN and CDR2 is SVGIG in the germline V gene (reference sequence). The V end was cut by 1 base, the J end by 6 bases, with 21 bases between. The CDR3 totals 16 residues. Here the CDR3 reads CAWSGSTGPSKDGYTF. The DNA for the CDR3 is TGTGCCTGGAGTGGATCTACAGGCCCCTCCAAGGATGGCTACACCTTC.

The chain links TRBV29-1 to TRBJ2-6, with TRBD1 as a possible D gene (6 bases). Germline CDR1 and CDR2: SQVTM and ANQGSEA. V lost 0 bases and J lost 0, with 12 bases in between. This CDR3 contains 17 residues. CDR3 nucleotides: TGCAGCGTTGAAGAATGGGGGCAGCGCTCTGGGGCCAACGTCCTGACTTTC. This gives the protein CSVEEWGQRSGANVLTF.

This clone was picked up many times. The chain recombines TRBV7-9 with TRBJ2-7; D may be TRBD1 or TRBD2 (5 bases each). With 5 bases removed from V and 3 bases from J, the gap between germline ends came to 17 bases. The CDR3 runs 15 residues. Per germline, CDR1 SEHNR and CDR2 FQNEAQ (reference sequence). DNA of the CDR3: TGTGCCAGCAGCGGAAGAGGGGTCCTCCTCTACGAGCAGTACTTC. This sequence encodes CASSGRGVLLYEQYF.

This clone was observed a few times. CDR3 residues: CASSEAGSTEAFF. In nucleotides, the CDR3 is TGCGCCAGCAGTGAAGCAGGGAGCACTGAAGCTTTCTTT. The chain employs TRBV10-1 and TRBJ1-1; tentatively, D is TRBD1 (5 bases). V lost 3 bases to trimming and J lost 4 bases, with 9 bases between them. Per the germline V gene, CDR1 is WNHNN and CDR2 is SYGVQD (reference sequence). CDR3 length: 13 amino acids.